This T cell receptor beta chain was sequenced for a study of T-cell reconstitution after alpha-beta-depleted transplantation in children. This clonotype has at least ten counts. The germline V gene has CDR1 MNHEY and CDR2 SVGEGT. The CDR3 consists of 16 residues. J lost 7 bases, V lost 7 bases, and 12 bases had no gene match. For TCRbeta, the library was prepared with unique molecular identifiers. TCRdb re-derived calls from the PCR reads in MiXCR, one entry per CDR3 protein. The sample has more than 200,000 distinct CDR3 sequences; approximately 9.8% are singletons. The sequence was obtained from a human donor who donated a stem cell graft to a child with SCID. This chain connects TRBV6-2 or TRBV6-3 to TRBJ2-1; 11 nucleotides line up with TRBD2. The material was PBMCs from the stem cell graft donor, obtained from the stem cell graft. The CDR3 spells CASTKPTSGGGNEQFF. The CDR3 bases are TGTGCCAGCACCAAACCTACTAGCGGGGGAGGGAATGAGCAGTTCTTC.